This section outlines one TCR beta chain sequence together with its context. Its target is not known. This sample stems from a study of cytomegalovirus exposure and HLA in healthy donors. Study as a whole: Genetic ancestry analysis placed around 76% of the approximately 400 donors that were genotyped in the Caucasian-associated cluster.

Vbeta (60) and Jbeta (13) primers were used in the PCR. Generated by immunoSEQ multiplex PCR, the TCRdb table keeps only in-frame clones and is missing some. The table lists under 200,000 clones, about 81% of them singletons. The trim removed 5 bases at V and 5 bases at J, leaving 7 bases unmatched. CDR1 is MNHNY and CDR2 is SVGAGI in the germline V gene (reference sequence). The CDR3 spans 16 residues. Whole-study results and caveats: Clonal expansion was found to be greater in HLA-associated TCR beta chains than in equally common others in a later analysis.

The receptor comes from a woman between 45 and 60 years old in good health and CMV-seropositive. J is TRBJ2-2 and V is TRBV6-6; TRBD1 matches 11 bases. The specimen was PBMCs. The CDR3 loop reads CASSTGQGARTGELFF. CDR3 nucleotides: TGTGCCAGCAGTACCGGACAGGGGGCGAGAACCGGGGAGCTGTTTTTT.